These 4 T cell receptor beta chains originate from one sample sequenced in a study of OX40 agonist ivuxolimab in advanced cancers. Method: immunoSEQ multiplex PCR; TCRdb's copy keeps in-frame clones and lacks some. The sample holds 55,000 to 70,000 clones; around 83% are singletons and the top ten take roughly 4.4%. The source material was CD4+ or CD8+ T cells sorted from blood, sampled in a trial of the OX40 agonist ivuxolimab. The source is an adult with an advanced solid tumor such as melanoma, head and neck, liver or kidney cancer.

This chain connects TRBV4-2 to TRBJ2-1; D unclear. The germline gives CDR1 LGHNA, CDR2 YNFKEQ. The V gene lost 0 bases and the J gene lost 9 bases, with 3 bases spanning the gap. The CDR3 has 11 residues. DNA of the CDR3: TGTGCCAGCAGCCAAGATGCTGAGCAGTTCTTC. As protein: CASSQDAEQFF.

The table lists this clone with a few counts. The chain uses TRBV6-5 and TRBJ1-4; D gene uncertain. The CDR3 spans 14 residues. CDR1 and CDR2 from the germline V gene are MNHEY and SVGAGI. V was cut by 6 bases and J by 3 bases, with 11 bases left in between. The CDR3 loop reads CASRGSFPNEKLFF. DNA of the CDR3: TGTGCCAGCAGAGGCTCGTTCCCTAATGAAAAACTGTTTTTT.

This sequence joins TRBV18 and TRBJ2-7, with D maybe TRBD2 (6 bases). The V gene's germline CDR1 is KGHSH and CDR2 LQKENI. The CDR3 extends over 13 amino acids. V shed 0 bases and J shed 6 bases, with 9 bases lying between them. CDR3 in amino acids: CASSPPRGGEQYF. CDR3 nucleotides: TGTGCCAGCTCACCACCTCGGGGAGGCGAGCAGTACTTC.

The chain uses TRBV28 and TRBJ1-2; D call uncertain. CDR3 length: 13 amino acids. CDR1 is MDHEN, CDR2 SYDVKM, per germline. The V and J ends lost 6 bases and 7 bases respectively, with 15 bases between them. CDR3 nucleotide sequence: TGTGCCAGCAGACAACGGGCCTCCCCTGGCTACACCTTC. Translating gives CASRQRASPGYTF.